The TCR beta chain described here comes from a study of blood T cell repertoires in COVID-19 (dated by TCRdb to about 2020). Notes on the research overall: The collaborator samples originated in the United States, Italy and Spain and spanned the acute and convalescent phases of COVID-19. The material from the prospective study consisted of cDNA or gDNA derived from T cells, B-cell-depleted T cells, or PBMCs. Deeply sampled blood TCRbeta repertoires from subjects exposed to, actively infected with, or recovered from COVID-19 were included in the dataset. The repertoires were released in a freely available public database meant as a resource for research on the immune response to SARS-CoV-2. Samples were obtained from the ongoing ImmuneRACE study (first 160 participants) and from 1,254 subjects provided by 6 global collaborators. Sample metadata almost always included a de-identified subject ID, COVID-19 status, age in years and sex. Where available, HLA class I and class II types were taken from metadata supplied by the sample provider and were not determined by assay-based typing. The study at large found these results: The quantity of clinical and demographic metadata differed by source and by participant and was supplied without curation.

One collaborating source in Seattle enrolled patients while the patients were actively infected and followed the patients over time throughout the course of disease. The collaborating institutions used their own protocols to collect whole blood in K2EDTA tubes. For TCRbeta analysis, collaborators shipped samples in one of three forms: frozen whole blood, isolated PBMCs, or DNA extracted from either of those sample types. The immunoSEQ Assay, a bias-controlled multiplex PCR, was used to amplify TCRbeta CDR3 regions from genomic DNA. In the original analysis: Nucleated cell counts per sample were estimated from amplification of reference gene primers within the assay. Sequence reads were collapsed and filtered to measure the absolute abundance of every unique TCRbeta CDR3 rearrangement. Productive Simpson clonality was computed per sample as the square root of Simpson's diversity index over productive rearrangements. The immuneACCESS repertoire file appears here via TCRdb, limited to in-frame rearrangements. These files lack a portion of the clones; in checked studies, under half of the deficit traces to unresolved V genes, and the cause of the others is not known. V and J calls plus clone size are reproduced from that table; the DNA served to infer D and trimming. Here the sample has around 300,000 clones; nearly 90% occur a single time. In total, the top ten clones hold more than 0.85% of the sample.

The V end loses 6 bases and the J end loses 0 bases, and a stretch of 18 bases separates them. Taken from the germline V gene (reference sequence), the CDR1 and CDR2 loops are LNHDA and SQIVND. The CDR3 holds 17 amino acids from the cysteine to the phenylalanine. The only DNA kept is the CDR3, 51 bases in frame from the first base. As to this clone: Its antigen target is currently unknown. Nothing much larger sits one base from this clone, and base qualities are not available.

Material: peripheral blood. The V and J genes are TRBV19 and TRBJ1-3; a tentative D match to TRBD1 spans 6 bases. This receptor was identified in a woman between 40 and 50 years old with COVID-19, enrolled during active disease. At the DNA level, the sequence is TGTGCCAGTAGAAAGGGACACCTATATTACTCTGGAAACACCATATATTTT. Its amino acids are CASRKGHLYYSGNTIYF.